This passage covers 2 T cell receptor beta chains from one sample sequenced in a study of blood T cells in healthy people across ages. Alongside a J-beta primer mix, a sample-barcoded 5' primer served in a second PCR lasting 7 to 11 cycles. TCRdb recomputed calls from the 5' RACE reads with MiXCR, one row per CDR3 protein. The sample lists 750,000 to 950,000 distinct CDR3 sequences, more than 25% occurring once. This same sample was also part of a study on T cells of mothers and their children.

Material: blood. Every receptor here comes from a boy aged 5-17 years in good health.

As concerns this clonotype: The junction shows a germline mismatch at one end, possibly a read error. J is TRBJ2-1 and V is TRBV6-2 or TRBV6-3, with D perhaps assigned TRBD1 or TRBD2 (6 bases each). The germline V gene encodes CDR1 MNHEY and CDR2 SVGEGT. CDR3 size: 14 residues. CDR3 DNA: TGTGCCAGCAGTTGGGGGGCCCTAGGAAATGAGCAGCTCTTC. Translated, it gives CASSWGALGNEQLF.

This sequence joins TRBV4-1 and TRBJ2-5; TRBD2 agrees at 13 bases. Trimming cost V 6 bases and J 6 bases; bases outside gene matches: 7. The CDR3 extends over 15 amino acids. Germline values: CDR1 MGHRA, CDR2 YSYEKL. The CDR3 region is CASRQTSGGAQTQYF. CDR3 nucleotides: TGCGCCAGCAGACAAACTAGCGGGGGGGCCCAGACCCAGTACTTC.